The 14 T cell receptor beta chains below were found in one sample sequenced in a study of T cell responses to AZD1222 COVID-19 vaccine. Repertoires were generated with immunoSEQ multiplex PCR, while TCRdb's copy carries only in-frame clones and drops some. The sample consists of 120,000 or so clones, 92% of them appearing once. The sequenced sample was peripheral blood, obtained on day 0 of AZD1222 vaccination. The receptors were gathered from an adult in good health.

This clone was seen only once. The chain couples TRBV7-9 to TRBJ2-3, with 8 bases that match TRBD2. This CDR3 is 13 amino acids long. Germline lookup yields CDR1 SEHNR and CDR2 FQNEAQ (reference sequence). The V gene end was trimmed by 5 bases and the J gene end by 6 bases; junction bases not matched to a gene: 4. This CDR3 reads CASSRSGGDTQYF. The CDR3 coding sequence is TGTGCCAGCAGCCGATCGGGAGGGGATACGCAGTATTTT.

The CDR3 bases are TGTGCCAGCAGCTCTCCGCGGCGCGCCAGCTCCTACGAGCAGTACTTC. Translated, it gives CASSSPRRASSYEQYF. J is TRBJ2-7 and V is TRBV7-9; D gene unclear. Germline-derived CDR1 and CDR2 are SEHNR and FQNEAQ (reference sequence). V was pared by 4 bases and J by 0 bases, with 16 bases between. The CDR3 loop spans 16 amino acids.

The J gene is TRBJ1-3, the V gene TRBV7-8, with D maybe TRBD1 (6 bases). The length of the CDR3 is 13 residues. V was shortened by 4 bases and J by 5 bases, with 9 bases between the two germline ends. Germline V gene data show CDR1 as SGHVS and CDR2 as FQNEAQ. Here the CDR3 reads CASSSGTRNTIYF. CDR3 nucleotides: TGTGCCAGCAGCTCCGGGACACGAAACACCATATATTTT.

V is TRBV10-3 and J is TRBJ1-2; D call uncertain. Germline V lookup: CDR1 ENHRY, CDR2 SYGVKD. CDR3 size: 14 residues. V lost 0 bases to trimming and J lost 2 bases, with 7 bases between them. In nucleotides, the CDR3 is TGTGCCATCAGTGAGTCCACAGAAAACTATGGCTACACCTTC. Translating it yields CAISESTENYGYTF.

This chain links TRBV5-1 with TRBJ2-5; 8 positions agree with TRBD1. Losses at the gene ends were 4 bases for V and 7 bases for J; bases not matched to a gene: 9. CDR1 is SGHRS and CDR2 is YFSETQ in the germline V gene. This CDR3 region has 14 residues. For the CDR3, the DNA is TGCGCCAGCAGCCCCGGACAGGGCCCGAGGACCCAGTACTTC. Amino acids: CASSPGQGPRTQYF. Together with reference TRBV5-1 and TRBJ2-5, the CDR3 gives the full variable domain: KAGVTQTPRYLIKTRGQQVTLSCSPISGHRSVSWYQQTPGQGLQFLFEYFSETQRNKGNFPGRFSGRQFSNSRSEMNVSTLELGDSALYLCASSPGQGPRTQYFGPGTRLLVL.

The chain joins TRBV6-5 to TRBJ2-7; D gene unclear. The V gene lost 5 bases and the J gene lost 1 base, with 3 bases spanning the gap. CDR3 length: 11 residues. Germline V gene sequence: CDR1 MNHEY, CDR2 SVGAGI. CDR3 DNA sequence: TGTGCCAGCAGTCGATCCTACGAGCAGTACTTC. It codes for CASSRSYEQYF.

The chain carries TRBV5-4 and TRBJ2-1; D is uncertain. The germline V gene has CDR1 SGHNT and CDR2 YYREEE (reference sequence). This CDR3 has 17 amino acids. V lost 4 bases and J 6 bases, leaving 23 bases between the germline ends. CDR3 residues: CASSQDHPISTGNEQFF. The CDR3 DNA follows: TGTGCCAGCAGCCAGGACCATCCTATCTCCACCGGCAATGAGCAGTTCTTC.

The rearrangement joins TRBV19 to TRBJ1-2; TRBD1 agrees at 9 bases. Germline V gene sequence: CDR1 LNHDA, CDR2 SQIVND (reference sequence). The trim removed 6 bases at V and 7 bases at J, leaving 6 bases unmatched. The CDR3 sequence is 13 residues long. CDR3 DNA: TGTGCCAGTAGCCAGGACAGGGGTCCTGGCTACACCTTC. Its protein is CASSQDRGPGYTF.

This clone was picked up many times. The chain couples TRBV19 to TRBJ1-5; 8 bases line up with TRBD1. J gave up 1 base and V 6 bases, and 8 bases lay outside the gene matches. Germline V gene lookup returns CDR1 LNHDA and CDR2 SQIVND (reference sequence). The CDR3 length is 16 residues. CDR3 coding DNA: TGTGCCAGTAGCCTACAGGGGGTTTTAAGCAATCAGCCCCAGCATTTT. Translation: CASSLQGVLSNQPQHF.

For the CDR3, the DNA is TGTGCCAGTAGTAGGACCGGGACAGGGGTAAAAGATGGCTACACCTTC. Encoded protein: CASSRTGTGVKDGYTF. V gene TRBV19 combines with J gene TRBJ1-2; TRBD1 agrees at 10 bases. The V gene end was trimmed by 4 bases and the J gene end by 6 bases; junction bases not matched to a gene: 11. The CDR3 has 16 residues. Germline CDR1 LNHDA, CDR2 SQIVND (reference sequence). Together with reference TRBV19 and TRBJ1-2, the CDR3 gives the full variable domain: DGGITQSPKYLFRKEGQNVTLSCEQNLNHDAMYWYRQDPGQGLRLIYYSQIVNDFQKGDIAEGYSVSREKKESFPLTVTSAQKNPTAFYLCASSRTGTGVKDGYTFGSGTRLTVV.

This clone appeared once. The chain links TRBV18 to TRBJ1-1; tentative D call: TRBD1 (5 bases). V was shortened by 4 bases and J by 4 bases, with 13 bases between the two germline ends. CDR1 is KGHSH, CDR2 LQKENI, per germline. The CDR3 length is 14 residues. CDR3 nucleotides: TGTGCCAGCTCACAACAGGTCGGGGGCACTGAAGCTTTCTTT. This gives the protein CASSQQVGGTEAFF.

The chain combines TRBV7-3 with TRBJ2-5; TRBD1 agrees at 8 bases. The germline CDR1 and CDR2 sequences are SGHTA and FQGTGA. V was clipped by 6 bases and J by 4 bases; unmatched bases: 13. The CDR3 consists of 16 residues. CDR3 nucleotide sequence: TGTGCCAGCAGGTATGACAGGGGAAGAGCTGGAGAGACCCAGTACTTC. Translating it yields CASRYDRGRAGETQYF.

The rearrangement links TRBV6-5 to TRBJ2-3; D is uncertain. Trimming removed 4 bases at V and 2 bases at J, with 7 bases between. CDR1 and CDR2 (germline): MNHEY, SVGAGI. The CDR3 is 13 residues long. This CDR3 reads CASSFLDTDTQYF. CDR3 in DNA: TGTGCCAGCAGTTTTCTCGACACAGATACGCAGTATTTT.

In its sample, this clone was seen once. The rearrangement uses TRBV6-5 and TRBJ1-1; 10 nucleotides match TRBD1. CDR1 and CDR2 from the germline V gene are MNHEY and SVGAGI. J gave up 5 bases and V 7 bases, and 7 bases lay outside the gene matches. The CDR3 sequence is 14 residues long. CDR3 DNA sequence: TGTGCCAGCATTCCGGACAGGGGGTGGACTGAAGCTTTCTTT. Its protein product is CASIPDRGWTEAFF.